This TCR beta chain was profiled in a study of Graves' ophthalmopathy and Graves' hyperthyroidism. Trimming stripped 3 bases from V and 2 bases from J, with 8 bases between. This CDR3 is built from 14 residues. Germline CDR1 WNHNN, CDR2 SYGVQD (reference sequence). RNA served as the template for amplifying TCR beta CDR3 regions. Scientists carried out first-round RT-PCR using HTBI primers and then a second-round multiplex PCR. MiXCR was run by TCRdb on the multiplex PCR reads, yielding one entry per CDR3 protein. The sample holds roughly 50,000 distinct CDR3 sequences, around 50% seen once. The sample comprised peripheral blood. The V call is TRBV10-1, the J call TRBJ2-1, with D perhaps matching TRBD2 (5 bases). The TCR comes from an adult woman with Graves' ophthalmopathy. CDR3 amino acids: CASSDPGTYNEQFF. Written as DNA, the CDR3 is TGCGCCAGCAGTGACCCCGGGACCTACAATGAGCAGTTCTTC.